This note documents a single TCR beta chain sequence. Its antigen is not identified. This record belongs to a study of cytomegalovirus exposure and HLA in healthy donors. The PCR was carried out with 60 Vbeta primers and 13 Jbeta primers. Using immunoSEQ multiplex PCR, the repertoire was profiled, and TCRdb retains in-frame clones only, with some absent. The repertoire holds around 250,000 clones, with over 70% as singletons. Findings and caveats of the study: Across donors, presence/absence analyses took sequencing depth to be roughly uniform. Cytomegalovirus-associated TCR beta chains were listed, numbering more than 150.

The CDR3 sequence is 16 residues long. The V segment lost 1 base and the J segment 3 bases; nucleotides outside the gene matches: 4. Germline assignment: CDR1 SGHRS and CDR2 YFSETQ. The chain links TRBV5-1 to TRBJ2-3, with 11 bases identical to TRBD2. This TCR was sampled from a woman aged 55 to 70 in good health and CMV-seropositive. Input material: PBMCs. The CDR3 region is CASSLYGTSGTDTQYF. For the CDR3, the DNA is TGCGCCAGCAGCTTGTACGGGACTAGCGGAACAGATACGCAGTATTTT.